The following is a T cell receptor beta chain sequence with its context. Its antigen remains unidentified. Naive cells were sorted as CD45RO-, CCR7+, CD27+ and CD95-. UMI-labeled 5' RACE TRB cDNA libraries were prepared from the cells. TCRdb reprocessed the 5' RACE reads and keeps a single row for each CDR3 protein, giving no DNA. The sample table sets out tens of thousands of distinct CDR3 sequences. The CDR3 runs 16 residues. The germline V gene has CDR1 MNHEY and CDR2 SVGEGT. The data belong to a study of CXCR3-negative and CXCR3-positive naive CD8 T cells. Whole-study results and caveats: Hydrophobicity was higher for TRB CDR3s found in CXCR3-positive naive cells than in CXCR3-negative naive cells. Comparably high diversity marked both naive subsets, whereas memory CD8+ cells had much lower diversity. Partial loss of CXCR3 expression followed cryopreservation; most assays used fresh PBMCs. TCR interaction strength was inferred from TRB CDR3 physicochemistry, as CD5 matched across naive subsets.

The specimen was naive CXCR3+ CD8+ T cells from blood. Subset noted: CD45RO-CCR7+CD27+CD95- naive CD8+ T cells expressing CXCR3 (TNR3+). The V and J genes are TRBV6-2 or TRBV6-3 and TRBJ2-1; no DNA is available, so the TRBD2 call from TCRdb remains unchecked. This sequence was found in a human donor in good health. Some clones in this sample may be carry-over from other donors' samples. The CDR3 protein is CASSYGTSRPYNEQFF.